A selection of T cell receptor beta chains follows, all from one sample in a study of blood T cell repertoires in COVID-19. Sequenced by immunoSEQ multiplex PCR; TCRdb stores in-frame clones only, minus some. The sample consists of about 270,000 clones, around nine tenths of them appearing once. The specimen was peripheral blood. The source is a man aged 35 to 55 with active or convalescent COVID-19. The conserved cysteine and the conserved F or W are not part of the CDR3 here. A D gene is named only where the DNA matches it firmly.

J gene	D gene	V gene	CDR3 length	CDR3 protein
TRBJ2-7	.	TRBV12-5	10	ASTIGLGEQY
TRBJ1-4	.	TRBV14	16	ASSQDYETLATNEKLF
TRBJ2-5	TRBD2	TRBV12-3/TRBV12-4	10	ASRDYRETQY
TRBJ2-3	.	TRBV13	12	ASSSKRGTDTQY
TRBJ2-5	.	TRBV28	13	ASTFHGRNGETQY
TRBJ1-1	.	TRBV6-1	10	ASSEAETEAF
TRBJ1-2	TRBD1	TRBV7-6	15	ASSLEPPDRANYGYT
TRBJ1-5	TRBD1	TRBV5-6	17	ASRRRTGAPTWSNQPQH
TRBJ2-5	.	TRBV5-8	13	ASSLGQKTQETQY
TRBJ2-1	.	TRBV21-1	13	ASSKSRGSYNEQF
TRBJ1-4	.	TRBV6-1	13	ASSEGGRLNEKLF
TRBJ1-1	.	TRBV5-1	15	ASSSEQVLGWDTEAF
TRBJ2-3	.	TRBV27	11	ASSPTRGDTQY
TRBJ1-6	TRBD1	TRBV5-1	13	ASSTLTGGISPLH